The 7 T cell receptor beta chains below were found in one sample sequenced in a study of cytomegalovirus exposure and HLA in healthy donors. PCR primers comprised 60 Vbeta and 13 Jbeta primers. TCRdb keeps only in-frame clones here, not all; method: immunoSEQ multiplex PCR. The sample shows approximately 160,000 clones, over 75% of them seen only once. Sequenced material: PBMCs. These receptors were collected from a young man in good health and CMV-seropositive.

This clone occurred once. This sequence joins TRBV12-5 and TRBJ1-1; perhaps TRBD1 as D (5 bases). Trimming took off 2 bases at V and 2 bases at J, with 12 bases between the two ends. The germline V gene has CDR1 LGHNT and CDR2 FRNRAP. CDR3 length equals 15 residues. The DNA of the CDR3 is TGTGCTAGTGGTTTGTTCTGGGGCGGTAACACTGAAGCTTTCTTT. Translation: CASGLFWGGNTEAFF. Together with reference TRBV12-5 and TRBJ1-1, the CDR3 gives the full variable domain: DARVTQTPRHKVTEMGQEVTMRCQPILGHNTVFWYRQTMMQGLELLAYFRNRAPLDDSGMPKDRFSAEMPDATLATLKIQPSEPRDSAVYFCASGLFWGGNTEAFFGQGTRLTVV.

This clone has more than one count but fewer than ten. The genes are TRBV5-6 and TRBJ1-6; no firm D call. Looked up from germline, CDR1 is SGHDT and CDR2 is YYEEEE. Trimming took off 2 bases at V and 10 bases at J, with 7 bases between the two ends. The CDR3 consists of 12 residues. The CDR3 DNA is TGTGCCAGCAGCTTAGGAGGATCACCCCTCCACTTT. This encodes CASSLGGSPLHF.

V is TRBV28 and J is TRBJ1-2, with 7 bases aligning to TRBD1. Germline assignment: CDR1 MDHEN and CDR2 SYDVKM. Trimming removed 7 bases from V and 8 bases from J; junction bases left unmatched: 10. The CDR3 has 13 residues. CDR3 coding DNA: TGTGCCAGCAACCCAAACAGGGGCGGCGGCTACACCTTC. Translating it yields CASNPNRGGGYTF.

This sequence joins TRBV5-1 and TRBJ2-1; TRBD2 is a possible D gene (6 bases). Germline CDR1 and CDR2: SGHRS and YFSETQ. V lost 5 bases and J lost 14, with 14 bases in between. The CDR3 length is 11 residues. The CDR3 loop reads CASRAGRGKFF. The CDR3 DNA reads TGCGCCAGCAGAGCCGGACGGGGGAAGTTCTTC.

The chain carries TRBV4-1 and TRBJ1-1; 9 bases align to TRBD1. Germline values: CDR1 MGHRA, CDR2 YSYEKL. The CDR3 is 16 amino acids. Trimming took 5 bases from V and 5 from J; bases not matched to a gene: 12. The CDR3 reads CASSDRGSRIRTEAFF. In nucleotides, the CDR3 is TGCGCCAGCAGCGACAGGGGGAGCCGAATCCGAACTGAAGCTTTCTTT.

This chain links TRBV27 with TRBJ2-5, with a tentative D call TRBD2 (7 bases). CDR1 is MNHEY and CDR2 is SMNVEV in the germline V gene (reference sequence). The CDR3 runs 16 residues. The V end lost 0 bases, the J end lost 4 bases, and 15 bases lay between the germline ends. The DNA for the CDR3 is TGTGCCAGCAGTTTATCGGGGGGGGCTGGGGTAGAGACCCAGTACTTC. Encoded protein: CASSLSGGAGVETQYF.

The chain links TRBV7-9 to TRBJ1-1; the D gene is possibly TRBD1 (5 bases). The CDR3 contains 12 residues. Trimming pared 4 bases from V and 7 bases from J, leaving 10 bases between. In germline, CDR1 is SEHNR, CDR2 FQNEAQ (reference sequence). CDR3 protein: CASSSGGVEAFF. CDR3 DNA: TGTGCCAGCAGCTCCGGGGGGGTTGAAGCTTTCTTT.